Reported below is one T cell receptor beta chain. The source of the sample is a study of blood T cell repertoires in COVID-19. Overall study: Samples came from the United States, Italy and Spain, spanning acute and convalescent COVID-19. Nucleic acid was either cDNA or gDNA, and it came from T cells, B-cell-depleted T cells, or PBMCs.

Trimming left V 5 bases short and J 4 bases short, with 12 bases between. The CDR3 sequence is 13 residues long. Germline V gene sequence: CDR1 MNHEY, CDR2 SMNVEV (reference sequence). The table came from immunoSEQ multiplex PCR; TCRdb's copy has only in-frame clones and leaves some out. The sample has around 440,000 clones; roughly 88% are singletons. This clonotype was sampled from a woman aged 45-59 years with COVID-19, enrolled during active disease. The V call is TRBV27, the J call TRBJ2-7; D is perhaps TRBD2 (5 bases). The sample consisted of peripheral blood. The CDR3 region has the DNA TGTGCCAGCAGTGTCAGAGAGGGTTACGAGCAGTACTTC. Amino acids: CASSVREGYEQYF.